The next 30 T cell receptor beta chains were all read from a single sample in a study of cytomegalovirus exposure and HLA in healthy donors. PCR was performed using 60 Vbeta and 13 Jbeta primers. Method: immunoSEQ multiplex PCR; TCRdb's copy keeps in-frame clones and lacks some. The sample records about 230,000 clones, roughly 79% being singletons. Input material: PBMCs. The source is a woman between 35 and 50 years old in good health and CMV-seronegative.

The gene calls are TRBV11-3 and TRBJ2-1; 10 bases match TRBD2. V trimming: 5 bases; J trimming: 1 base; junction bases outside the gene matches: 8. The CDR3 is made up of 17 amino acids. CDR1 and CDR2 (germline): SGHNT, YENEEA. Written as DNA, the CDR3 is TGTGCCAGCAGCATCCTCCTACTAGCGGGGTCCTACAATGAGCAGTTCTTC. Translating gives CASSILLLAGSYNEQFF.

The chain recombines TRBV19 with TRBJ2-7, with 9 positions matching TRBD2. With 7 bases clipped from V and 6 bases from J, the junction kept 13 bases outside the gene matches. This CDR3 is built from 15 residues. Germline V gene lookup returns CDR1 LNHDA and CDR2 SQIVND (reference sequence). The CDR3 region is CASTESGGPPTEQYF. DNA of the CDR3: TGTGCCAGTACCGAAAGCGGGGGGCCTCCCACCGAGCAGTACTTC.

As DNA, the CDR3 is TGTGCCAGCAGCCACCTCGACTCTTGGGGCACAGATACGCAGTATTTT. Amino acids: CASSHLDSWGTDTQYF. The V call is TRBV7-9, the J call TRBJ2-3; D unresolved. Trimming removed 5 bases at V and 1 base at J, with 16 bases between. Germline values: CDR1 SEHNR, CDR2 FQNEAQ (reference sequence). The CDR3 covers 16 residues.

V usage is TRBV5-6 and J usage is TRBJ2-1; 7 bases line up with TRBD2. The CDR3 spans 16 residues. J gave up 4 bases and V 4 bases, and 11 bases lay outside the gene matches. Germline CDR1 reads SGHDT; CDR2 reads YYEEEE. Here the CDR3 reads CASSMRGGTIYNEQFF. In DNA form, the CDR3 reads TGTGCCAGCAGCATGAGAGGCGGGACTATATACAATGAGCAGTTCTTC. Filled out from reference TRBV5-6 and TRBJ2-1, the complete variable domain reads DAGVTQSPTHLIKTRGQQVTLRCSPKSGHDTVSWYQQALGQGPQFIFQYYEEEERQRGNFPDRFSGHQFPNYSSELNVNALLLGDSALYLCASSMRGGTIYNEQFFGPGTRLTVL.

The chain couples TRBV29-1 to TRBJ2-3, with D uncertain. V lost 4 bases, J lost 0 bases, and 14 bases lay in between. The CDR3 is 15 residues long. In germline, CDR1 is SQVTM, CDR2 ANQGSEA. CDR3 residues: CSVVSPARSTDTQYF. Here the CDR3 DNA reads TGCAGCGTTGTAAGCCCCGCTAGGAGCACAGATACGCAGTATTTT.

The chain uses TRBV28 and TRBJ1-2, with a weak D call TRBD1 (6 bases). In germline, CDR1 is MDHEN, CDR2 SYDVKM. V lost 2 bases and J lost 7, with 14 bases in between. The CDR3 spans 14 residues. CDR3 in DNA: TGTGCCAGCAGTTTAACCAGGGGATCGGGTGGCTACACCTTC. Its protein product is CASSLTRGSGGYTF.

This chain joins TRBV14 and TRBJ2-2, with D unclear. Between the trimmed V and J ends, which lost 2 bases and 6 bases, there was a span of 7 bases. CDR1 SGHDN and CDR2 FVKESK come from the germline V gene. The CDR3 is made up of 13 amino acids. Here the CDR3 reads CASSQLRSGELFF. CDR3 DNA sequence: TGTGCCAGCAGCCAATTACGGTCCGGGGAGCTGTTTTTT.

The chain combines TRBV6-1 with TRBJ1-1; 10 bases are a match to TRBD1. Looked up from germline, CDR1 is MNHNS and CDR2 is SASEGT. This CDR3 has 15 amino acids. The V segment lost 6 bases and the J segment 7 bases; nucleotides outside the gene matches: 11. The DNA of the CDR3 is TGTGCCAGCAGAGACAGGGGGCTCGTTAGGGGTGAAGCTTTCTTT. Translating gives CASRDRGLVRGEAFF.

The CDR3 DNA follows: TGTGCCAGCAGTTTATTCTCCGGGTCCCCGGGGGGAAACACCATATATTTT. The encoded protein is CASSLFSGSPGGNTIYF. The chain has TRBV28 and TRBJ1-3; D is ambiguous. The germline V gene encodes CDR1 MDHEN and CDR2 SYDVKM. This CDR3 contains 17 residues. V lost 1 base, J lost 4 bases, and 17 bases lay in between.

The rearrangement joins TRBV9 to TRBJ2-2; D not resolved. The germline V gene has CDR1 SGDLS and CDR2 YYNGEE. V gave up 1 base and J gave up 4 bases, with 5 bases separating them. The CDR3 covers 13 residues. The CDR3 nucleotides are TGTGCCAGCAGCGTATCCTTCACCGGGGAGCTGTTTTTT. This sequence encodes CASSVSFTGELFF.

The chain carries TRBV10-3 and TRBJ2-5; a possible D gene is TRBD2 (6 bases). V dropped 4 bases and J dropped 5 bases, with 14 bases sitting between them. The germline V gene has CDR1 ENHRY and CDR2 SYGVKD. The CDR3 spans 14 residues. CDR3 sequence reads: CAISGRGGGETQYF. The DNA for the CDR3 is TGTGCCATCAGTGGTCGGGGAGGAGGGGAGACCCAGTACTTC.

The rearrangement joins TRBV28 to TRBJ1-5; 10 bases fit TRBD1. J was trimmed by 7 bases and V by 7 bases; bases with no gene match: 7. The CDR3 runs 14 residues. Germline loops: CDR1 MDHEN, CDR2 SYDVKM. As DNA, the CDR3 is TGTGCCAGCAACCCCGGACAGGGGGACCAGCCCCAGCATTTT. Protein: CASNPGQGDQPQHF.

The rearrangement links TRBV6-5 to TRBJ2-1, with TRBD2 identical over 7 bases. Trimming cost V 4 bases and J 4 bases; bases outside gene matches: 4. The germline V gene has CDR1 MNHEY and CDR2 SVGAGI. The CDR3 sequence is 14 residues long. This CDR3 reads CASSFAGEYNEQFF. CDR3 nucleotides: TGTGCCAGCAGTTTCGCGGGAGAGTACAATGAGCAGTTCTTC.

The chain links TRBV30 to TRBJ2-2; possible D gene TRBD2, 5 bases. Trimming took off 5 bases at V and 4 bases at J, with 14 bases between the two ends. The CDR3 is made up of 14 amino acids. The V gene's germline CDR1 is GTSNPN and CDR2 SVGIG (reference sequence). The CDR3: CAWATQGGTGELFF. The CDR3 DNA reads as TGTGCCTGGGCCACTCAAGGAGGCACCGGGGAGCTGTTTTTT.

The chain carries TRBV30 and TRBJ2-1; D is uncertain. This CDR3 is built from 14 residues. Per germline, CDR1 GTSNPN and CDR2 SVGIG (reference sequence). With 3 bases removed from V and 5 bases from J, the gap between germline ends came to 14 bases. CDR3 nucleotides: TGTGCCTGGAGGGGCCGCCAGTGGAACAATGAGCAGTTCTTC. Translating it yields CAWRGRQWNNEQFF.

V usage is TRBV4-1 and J usage is TRBJ2-3; D perhaps matches TRBD1 (5 bases). Germline V gene data show CDR1 as MGHRA and CDR2 as YSYEKL. The V and J ends lost 4 bases and 0 bases respectively, with 20 bases between them. This CDR3 spans 18 amino acids. For the CDR3, the DNA is TGCGCCAGCAGCCCAGACAGATTAAACGTAAAGAGCACAGATACGCAGTATTTT. Translation: CASSPDRLNVKSTDTQYF.

This rearrangement joins TRBV5-6 to TRBJ2-2; maybe TRBD1 (6 bases). In germline, CDR1 is SGHDT, CDR2 YYEEEE. The V and J ends lost 2 bases and 5 bases respectively, with 10 bases between them. The length of the CDR3 is 14 residues. The CDR3 DNA reads as TGTGCCAGCAGCTTCTGGACAGATACCGGGGAGCTGTTTTTT. Residues: CASSFWTDTGELFF. The full variable domain, with the rest looked up from reference TRBV5-6 and TRBJ2-2, is DAGVTQSPTHLIKTRGQQVTLRCSPKSGHDTVSWYQQALGQGPQFIFQYYEEEERQRGNFPDRFSGHQFPNYSSELNVNALLLGDSALYLCASSFWTDTGELFFGEGSRLTVL.

The chain uses TRBV19 and TRBJ1-4; D might be TRBD1 (5 bases). The germline CDR1 and CDR2 sequences are LNHDA and SQIVND (reference sequence). V lost 5 bases and J lost 5, with 15 bases in between. The CDR3 spans 15 residues. CDR3 loop: CASSAFGGSNEKLFF. As DNA, the CDR3 is TGTGCCAGTAGTGCTTTTGGGGGGTCAAATGAAAAACTGTTTTTT.

The chain has TRBV5-1 and TRBJ1-1; a possible D gene is TRBD1 (6 bases). Trimming removed 5 bases at V and 1 base at J, with 12 bases between. Germline CDR1 reads SGHRS; CDR2 reads YFSETQ. The CDR3 has 14 amino acids. DNA for the CDR3: TGCGCCAGCAGATGGGACACTACGAACACTGAAGCTTTCTTT. Protein: CASRWDTTNTEAFF.

The chain has TRBV14 and TRBJ1-1, with 7 positions matching TRBD1. J was trimmed by 7 bases and V by 0 bases; bases with no gene match: 14. The CDR3 runs 17 residues. CDR1 and CDR2 from the germline V gene are SGHDN and FVKESK. CDR3 sequence: CASSQDRRAGGLVEAFF. CDR3 in DNA: TGTGCCAGCAGCCAAGATCGGAGGGCAGGGGGTCTAGTTGAAGCTTTCTTT.

This chain uses TRBV19 with TRBJ1-5; the D gene is possibly TRBD1 (6 bases). Germline CDR1 is LNHDA and CDR2 is SQIVND (reference sequence). This CDR3 is built from 14 residues. Trimming left V 6 bases short and J 4 bases short, with 13 bases between. This CDR3 reads CASRMGGRNQPQHF. Here the CDR3 DNA reads TGTGCCAGTAGGATGGGGGGGCGGAATCAGCCCCAGCATTTT.

This chain connects TRBV15 to TRBJ1-5, with 7 nucleotides matching TRBD1. With 3 bases clipped from V and 2 bases from J, the junction kept 7 bases outside the gene matches. This CDR3 has 16 residues. Germline loops: CDR1 LNHNV, CDR2 YYDKDF (reference sequence). The CDR3 here is CATSSQGQARNQPQHF. The CDR3 nucleotides read TGTGCCACCAGCAGCCAAGGACAGGCCCGCAATCAGCCCCAGCATTTT.

This chain uses TRBV6-5 with TRBJ2-2, with 7 nucleotides matching TRBD1. With 6 bases clipped from V and 7 bases from J, the junction kept 8 bases outside the gene matches. The CDR3 length is 14 residues. Germline V gene sequence: CDR1 MNHEY, CDR2 SVGAGI. The CDR3 nucleotides read TGTGCCAGCAGCCCCTGGGACAGAGGCGGGGAGCTGTTTTTT. This gives the protein CASSPWDRGGELFF.

The rearrangement links TRBV29-1 to TRBJ2-7; TRBD1 aligns across 9 bases. Per germline, CDR1 SQVTM and CDR2 ANQGSEA. V shed 4 bases and J 3 bases; nucleotides not matched to a gene: 4. The CDR3 sequence is 13 residues long. This chain's CDR3 is CSVGPGQGYEQYF. The CDR3 DNA reads as TGCAGCGTTGGCCCGGGACAGGGCTACGAGCAGTACTTC.

The chain uses TRBV15 and TRBJ1-5; 7 positions agree with TRBD1. In germline, CDR1 is LNHNV, CDR2 YYDKDF (reference sequence). V was pared by 7 bases and J by 7 bases, with 19 bases of the junction left unmatched. CDR3 length: 17 amino acids. CDR3 nucleotides: TGTGCCACCACAACAGGGGTTTCCTTTAACCAGGACCAGCCCCAGCATTTT. Protein product: CATTTGVSFNQDQPQHF.

V gene TRBV13 combines with J gene TRBJ1-3; D perhaps matches TRBD1 (5 bases). Germline CDR1 is PRHDT and CDR2 is FYEKMQ (reference sequence). V was pared by 2 bases and J by 2 bases, with 16 bases between. The CDR3 is 17 residues long. CDR3 protein: CASSLLTEPGAGNTIYF. The CDR3 coding sequence is TGTGCCAGCAGCTTACTGACAGAGCCGGGAGCTGGAAACACCATATATTTT.

The chain employs TRBV6-1 and TRBJ1-1; 11 positions agree with TRBD1. CDR3 length: 14 residues. The germline CDR1 and CDR2 sequences are MNHNS and SASEGT. Unmatched junction bases numbered 4, after V lost 2 bases and J lost 8 bases. Here the CDR3 reads CASSEWDRGEEAFF. The CDR3 DNA sequence: TGTGCCAGCAGTGAATGGGACAGGGGGGAAGAAGCTTTCTTT.

The chain employs TRBV2 and TRBJ2-7; 7 bases are shared with TRBD1. J lost 2 bases, V lost 5 bases, and 9 bases had no gene match. The CDR3 consists of 15 residues. The V gene's germline CDR1 is SNHLY and CDR2 FYNNEI. Here the CDR3 reads CASSPTGQAPYEQYF. Written as DNA, the CDR3 is TGTGCCAGCAGTCCGACAGGACAGGCGCCCTACGAGCAGTACTTC.

V and J are TRBV15 and TRBJ1-2, with 9 bases fitting TRBD1. V was pared by 3 bases and J by 5 bases, with 7 bases of the junction left unmatched. Germline V gene sequence: CDR1 LNHNV, CDR2 YYDKDF (reference sequence). This CDR3 spans 15 amino acids. The CDR3 DNA reads TGTGCCACCAGCAGGGGACAGGGAGGCTGGTATGGCTACACCTTC. This gives the protein CATSRGQGGWYGYTF.

CDR3 loop: CAWSVRWGGEQYF. The CDR3 DNA reads as TGTGCCTGGAGTGTACGTTGGGGCGGCGAGCAGTACTTC. V usage is TRBV30 and J usage is TRBJ2-7; TRBD1 might be the D (5 bases). Deletions cut 0 bases from V and 6 bases from J, with 12 bases between. CDR1 GTSNPN and CDR2 SVGIG come from the germline V gene (reference sequence). CDR3 length: 13 residues.